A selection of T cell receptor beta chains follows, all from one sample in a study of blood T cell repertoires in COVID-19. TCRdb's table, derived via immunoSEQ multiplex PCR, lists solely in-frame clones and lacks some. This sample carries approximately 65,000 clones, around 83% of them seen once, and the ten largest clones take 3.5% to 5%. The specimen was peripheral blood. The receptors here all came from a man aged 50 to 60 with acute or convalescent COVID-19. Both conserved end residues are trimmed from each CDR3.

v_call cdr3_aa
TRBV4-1 ASSQQTGENIQY
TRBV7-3 ASSDTGGKNSPLH
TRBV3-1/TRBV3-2 ASSQPSGSIPYEQY
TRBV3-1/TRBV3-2 ASSQAGQPPNEKLF
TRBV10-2 ASSESIGRPQH
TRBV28 ASSFGTSWYAGELF
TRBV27 ASTPTGWRTEAF
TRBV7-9 ASSSSSGNTIY
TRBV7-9 ASSWDFLTYNEQF
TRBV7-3 ASSLTQYSTDTQY
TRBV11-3 ASSPGGANGFYGYT
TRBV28 ASKLAGASYEQY
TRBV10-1 ASRGDRGEAF
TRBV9 ASSVGGGAYEQY
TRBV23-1 ASSLPRHHTDTQY
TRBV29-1 SVAGGDYGYT
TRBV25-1 ASSETGISYEQY
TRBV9 ASSVGSGQGNEKLF
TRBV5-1 ASSGTSGRHDYNEQF
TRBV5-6 ASSWEDRSYGYT
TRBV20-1 SVKTGDTQY
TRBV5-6 ASSLGQGGEKLF
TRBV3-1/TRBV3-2 ASSQGPYQRPQH
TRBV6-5 ASAKPTEQF
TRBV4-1 ASSRSQGASNTGELF